Sequencing of this T cell receptor beta chain was carried out in a study of CD8 T cells in Susac syndrome. As for the study in general: When blood was drawn, patients with Susac syndrome were on intravenous immunoglobulin alone, on corticosteroids, or therapy-naive. Study-level findings and limits: Clonal expansion was not seen in any Susac syndrome CD4+ T cell repertoire.

V gave up 8 bases and J gave up 3 bases, with 11 bases separating them. This CDR3 is 12 amino acids long. Patients with Susac syndrome fulfilled recently defined diagnostic criteria for definite or probable disease. Concerning this clonotype: Its cognate antigen is unknown.

Random hexamers primed reverse transcription of about 0.45 to 1 ug RNA. An immunoSEQ multiplex PCR generated amplified TCR beta CDR3 products spanning 54 Vbeta and 13 Jbeta. TCRdb ran MiXCR on the immunoSEQ multiplex PCR reads and lists one entry per CDR3 protein. Among some 150,000 distinct CDR3 sequences listed, over 90% were seen once. What was sequenced was CD4+ T cells from PBMCs. The TCR comes from a human donor with Susac syndrome. V and J are TRBV12-3 or TRBV12-4 and TRBJ2-7; weak D call: TRBD2 (6 bases). This chain's CDR3 is CASRRADYEQYF. CDR3 nucleotide sequence: TGTGCCAGCCGGAGGGCAGACTACGAGCAGTACTTC.